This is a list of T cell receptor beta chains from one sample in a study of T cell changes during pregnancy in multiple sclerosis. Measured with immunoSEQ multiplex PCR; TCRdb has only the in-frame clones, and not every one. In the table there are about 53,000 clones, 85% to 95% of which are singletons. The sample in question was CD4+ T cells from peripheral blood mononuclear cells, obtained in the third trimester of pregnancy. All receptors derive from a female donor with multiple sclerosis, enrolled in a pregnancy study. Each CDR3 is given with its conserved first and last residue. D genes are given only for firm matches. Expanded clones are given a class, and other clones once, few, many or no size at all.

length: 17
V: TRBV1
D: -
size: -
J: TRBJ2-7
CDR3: CTSSHGLAGGPIYEQYF
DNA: TGCACCAGCAGCCATGGCCTAGCGGGGGGTCCGATATACGAGCAGTACTTC

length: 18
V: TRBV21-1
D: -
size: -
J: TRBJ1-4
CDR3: CASSKEPRITPTNEKLFF
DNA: TGTGCCAGCAGCAAAGAGCCGAGGATTACCCCAACTAATGAAAAACTGTTTTTT

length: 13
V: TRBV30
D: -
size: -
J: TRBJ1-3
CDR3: CAWSVDTGNTIYF
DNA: TGTGCCTGGAGTGTAGACACTGGAAACACCATATATTTT

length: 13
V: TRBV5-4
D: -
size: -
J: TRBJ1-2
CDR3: CASSSGLGGGYTF
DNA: TGTGCCAGCAGCTCGGGCCTCGGGGGTGGCTACACCTTC

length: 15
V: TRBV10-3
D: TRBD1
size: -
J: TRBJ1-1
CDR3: CAIRRTGSMNTEAFF
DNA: TGTGCCATCAGGAGGACAGGGTCGATGAACACTGAAGCTTTCTTT

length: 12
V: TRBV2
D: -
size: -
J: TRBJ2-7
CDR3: CASSGGLYEQYF
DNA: TGTGCCAGCAGTGGGGGACTCTACGAGCAGTACTTC

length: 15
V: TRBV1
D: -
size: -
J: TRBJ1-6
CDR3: CTSSHTRDPSSPLHF
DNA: TGCACCAGCAGCCACACCCGGGATCCTTCTTCACCCCTCCACTTT

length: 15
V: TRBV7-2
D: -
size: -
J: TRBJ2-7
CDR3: CASSPFTNQRPEQYF
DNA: TGTGCCAGCAGTCCATTCACCAACCAGCGACCCGAGCAGTACTTC

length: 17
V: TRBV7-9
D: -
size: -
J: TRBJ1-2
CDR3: CASSLSSLIAANYGYTF
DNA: TGTGCCAGCAGCTTAAGCTCCCTGATAGCAGCTAACTATGGCTACACCTTC

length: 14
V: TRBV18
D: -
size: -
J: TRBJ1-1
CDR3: CASSPGGGHTEAFF
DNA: TGTGCCAGCTCACCAGGGGGCGGGCACACTGAAGCTTTCTTT

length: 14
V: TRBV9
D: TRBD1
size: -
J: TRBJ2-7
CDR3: CASSVGQGAYEQYF
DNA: TGTGCCAGCAGCGTAGGCCAGGGGGCATACGAGCAGTACTTC

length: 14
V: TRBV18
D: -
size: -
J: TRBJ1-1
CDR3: CANSLAGEGSEAFF
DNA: TGTGCCAACTCCCTCGCGGGAGAAGGTTCTGAAGCTTTCTTT

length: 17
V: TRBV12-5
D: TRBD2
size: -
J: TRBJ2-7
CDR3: CASGLVVSGGASYEQYF
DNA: TGTGCTAGTGGTTTGGTGGTATCGGGGGGGGCGTCGTACGAGCAGTACTTC

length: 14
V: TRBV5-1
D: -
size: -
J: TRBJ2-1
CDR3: CASSSGTRGNEQFF
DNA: TGCGCCAGCAGCTCAGGGACAAGGGGCAATGAGCAGTTCTTC

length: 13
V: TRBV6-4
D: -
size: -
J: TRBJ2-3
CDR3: CASSDGLTDTQYF
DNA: TGTGCCAGCAGTGACGGACTAACAGATACGCAGTATTTT

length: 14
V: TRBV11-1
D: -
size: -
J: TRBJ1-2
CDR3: CASTPVAPWRCYTF
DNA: TGTGCCAGCACCCCGGTGGCCCCTTGGAGATGCTACACCTTC

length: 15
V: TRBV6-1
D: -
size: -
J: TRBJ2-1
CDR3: CAGSRDPSSYNEQFF
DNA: TGTGCCGGCAGCAGGGATCCAAGCTCCTACAATGAGCAGTTCTTC

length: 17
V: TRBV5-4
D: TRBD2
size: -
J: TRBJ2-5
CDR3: CASSLVGLAGGRETQYF
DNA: TGTGCCAGCAGCTTGGTGGGGCTAGCGGGGGGGCGGGAGACCCAGTACTTC

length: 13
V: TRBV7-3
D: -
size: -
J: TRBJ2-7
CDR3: CASSSGHVYEQYF
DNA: TGTGCCAGCAGCTCGGGACACGTCTACGAGCAGTACTTC

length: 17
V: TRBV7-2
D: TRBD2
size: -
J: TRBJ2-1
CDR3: CASSLNPTSGAYNEQFF
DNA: TGTGCCAGCAGCCTAAACCCGACTAGCGGGGCGTACAATGAGCAGTTCTTC

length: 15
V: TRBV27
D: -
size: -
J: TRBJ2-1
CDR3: CASSPTSNTYNEQFF
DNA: TGTGCCAGCAGTCCAACTTCTAATACGTACAATGAGCAGTTCTTC

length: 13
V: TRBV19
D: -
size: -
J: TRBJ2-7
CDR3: CASSIWVGDEQYF
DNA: TGTGCCAGTAGTATTTGGGTAGGGGACGAGCAGTACTTC

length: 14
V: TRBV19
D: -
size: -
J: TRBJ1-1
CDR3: CASSFTTGSAEAFF
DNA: TGTGCCAGTAGTTTTACCACAGGGAGCGCTGAAGCTTTCTTT

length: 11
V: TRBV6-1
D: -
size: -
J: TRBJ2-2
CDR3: CASSEHWELFF
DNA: TGTGCCAGCAGTGAACACTGGGAGCTGTTTTTT

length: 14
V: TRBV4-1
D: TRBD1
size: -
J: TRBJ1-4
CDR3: CASSKGQSNEKLFF
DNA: TGCGCCAGCAGCAAGGGACAGTCTAATGAAAAACTGTTTTTT

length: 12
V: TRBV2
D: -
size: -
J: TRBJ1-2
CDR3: CASSVIPGGYTF
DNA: TGTGCCAGCAGTGTTATCCCCGGGGGCTACACCTTC

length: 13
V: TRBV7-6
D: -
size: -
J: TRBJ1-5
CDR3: CASSSNLDQPQHF
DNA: TGTGCCAGCAGCTCCAATCTAGATCAGCCCCAGCATTTT

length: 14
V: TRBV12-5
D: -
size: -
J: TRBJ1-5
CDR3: CASVGGSGNQPQHF
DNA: TGTGCTAGTGTAGGGGGTTCGGGCAATCAGCCCCAGCATTTT

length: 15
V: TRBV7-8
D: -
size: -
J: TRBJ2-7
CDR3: CASSSYRVQSHEQYF
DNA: TGTGCCAGCAGCTCATACAGGGTTCAAAGCCACGAGCAGTACTTC

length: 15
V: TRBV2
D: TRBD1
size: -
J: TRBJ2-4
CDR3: CATQQGSLAKNIQYF
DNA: TGTGCCACCCAACAGGGGTCTTTAGCCAAAAACATTCAGTACTTC

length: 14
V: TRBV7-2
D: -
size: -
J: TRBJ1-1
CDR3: CASSPGAMDTEAFF
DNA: TGTGCCAGCAGCCCAGGGGCCATGGACACTGAAGCTTTCTTT

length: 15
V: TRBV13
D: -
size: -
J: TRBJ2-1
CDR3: CASSLRDSNRNEQFF
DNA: TGTGCCAGCAGCTTACGGGACTCGAATCGAAATGAGCAGTTCTTC

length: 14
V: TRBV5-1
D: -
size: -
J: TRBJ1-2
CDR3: CASSQDISNYGYTF
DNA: TGCGCCAGCAGCCAGGACATATCGAACTATGGCTACACCTTC

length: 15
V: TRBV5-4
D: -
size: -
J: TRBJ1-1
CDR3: CASSLGGSGGTEAFF
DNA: TGTGCCAGCAGCTTGGGGGGCTCGGGGGGCACTGAAGCTTTCTTT

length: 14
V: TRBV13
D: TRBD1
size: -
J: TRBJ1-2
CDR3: CASSSGQGNYGYTF
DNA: TGTGCCAGCAGCTCTGGACAGGGCAACTATGGCTACACCTTC

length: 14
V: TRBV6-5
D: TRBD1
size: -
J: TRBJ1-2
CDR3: CASTPDRGGYGYTF
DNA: TGTGCCAGCACCCCGGACAGGGGTGGGTATGGCTACACCTTC

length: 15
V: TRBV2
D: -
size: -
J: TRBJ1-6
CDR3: CASSDWGTYNSPLHF
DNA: TGTGCCAGCAGTGATTGGGGCACCTATAATTCACCCCTCCACTTT

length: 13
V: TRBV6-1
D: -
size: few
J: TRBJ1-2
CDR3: CASRGQDHYGYTF
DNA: TGTGCCAGCAGGGGTCAGGATCACTATGGCTACACCTTC

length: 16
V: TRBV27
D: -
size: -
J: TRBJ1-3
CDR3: CASSSTGRGSGNTIYF
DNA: TGTGCCAGCAGTAGTACAGGGAGAGGTTCTGGAAACACCATATATTTT

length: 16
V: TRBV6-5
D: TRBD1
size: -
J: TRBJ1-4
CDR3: CASSSLRTGRAGKLFF
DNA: TGTGCCAGCAGTTCGCTACGGACAGGCCGAGCGGGAAAACTGTTTTTT

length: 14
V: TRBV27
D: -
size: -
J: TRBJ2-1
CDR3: CASSSDKSYNEQFF
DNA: TGTGCCAGCAGTTCCGACAAGTCCTACAATGAGCAGTTCTTC

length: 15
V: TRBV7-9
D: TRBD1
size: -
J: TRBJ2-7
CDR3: CASSLISGTGHEQYF
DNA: TGTGCCAGCAGCCTGATATCCGGGACAGGGCACGAGCAGTACTTC

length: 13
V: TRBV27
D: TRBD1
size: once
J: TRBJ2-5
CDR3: CASSMGQGETQYF
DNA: TGTGCCAGCAGTATGGGACAGGGGGAGACCCAGTACTTC

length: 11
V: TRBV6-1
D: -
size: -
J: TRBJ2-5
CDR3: CASTIRETQYF
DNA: TGTGCCAGCACCATACGGGAGACCCAGTACTTC

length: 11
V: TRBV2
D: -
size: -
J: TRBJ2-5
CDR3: CAGALQETQYF
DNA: TGTGCCGGAGCACTCCAAGAGACCCAGTACTTC

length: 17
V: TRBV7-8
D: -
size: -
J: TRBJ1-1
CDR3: CASSLDPGIKMNTEAFF
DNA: TGTGCCAGCAGCTTAGACCCCGGGATCAAAATGAACACTGAAGCTTTCTTT

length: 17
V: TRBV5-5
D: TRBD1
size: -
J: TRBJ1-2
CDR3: CASSLGPGQGINYGYTF
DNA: TGTGCCAGCAGCTTGGGTCCGGGACAGGGGATTAACTATGGCTACACCTTC

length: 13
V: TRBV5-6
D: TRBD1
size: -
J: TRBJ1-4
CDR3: CASSFGTVEKLFF
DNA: TGTGCCAGCAGCTTCGGGACAGTTGAAAAACTGTTTTTT

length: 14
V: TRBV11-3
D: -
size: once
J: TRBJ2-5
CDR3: CASSLGNRGGTQYF
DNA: TGTGCCAGCAGCTTAGGGAACCGCGGTGGGACCCAGTACTTC

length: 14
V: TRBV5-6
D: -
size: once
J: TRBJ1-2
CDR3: CASSFTKGNYGYTF
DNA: TGTGCCAGCAGCTTTACAAAGGGGAACTATGGCTACACCTTC

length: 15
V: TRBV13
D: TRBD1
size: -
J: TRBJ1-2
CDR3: CASSLPGTGNYGYTF
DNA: TGTGCCAGCAGCTTACCGGGGACAGGGAACTATGGCTACACCTTC

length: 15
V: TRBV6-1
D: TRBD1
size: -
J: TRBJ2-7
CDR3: CASRPIGTGAYEQYF
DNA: TGTGCCAGCAGACCGATCGGGACAGGGGCCTACGAGCAGTACTTC

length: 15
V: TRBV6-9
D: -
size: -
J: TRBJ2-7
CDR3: CASKIGTPASYEQYF
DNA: TGTGCCAGCAAAATCGGGACTCCCGCCTCCTACGAGCAGTACTTC